One sample yielded the 14 T cell receptor beta chains listed below, sequenced in a study of blood T cell repertoires in COVID-19. Using immunoSEQ multiplex PCR, the repertoire was profiled, and TCRdb retains in-frame clones only, with some absent. The sample lists about 200,000 clones; approximately 85% were seen once. Sequenced material: peripheral blood. The receptors derive from a man between 60 and 75 years old with acute or convalescent COVID-19.

V usage is TRBV19 and J usage is TRBJ2-2, with a weak D call TRBD1 (6 bases). Germline lookup yields CDR1 LNHDA and CDR2 SQIVND (reference sequence). V dropped 0 bases and J dropped 2 bases, with 22 bases sitting between them. The CDR3 extends over 20 amino acids. CDR3 loop: CASSIDSGPASDSNTGELFF. The CDR3 DNA is TGTGCCAGTAGTATAGATTCAGGACCAGCCTCGGACAGCAACACCGGGGAGCTGTTTTTT.

J is TRBJ2-2 and V is TRBV15; 8 positions agree with TRBD1. Germline trimming cut 5 bases from V and 5 bases from J; bases unmatched to any gene: 13. There are 17 residues in the CDR3. The germline V gene has CDR1 LNHNV and CDR2 YYDKDF (reference sequence). The CDR3 loop reads CATSPLRGTGFTGELFF. The CDR3 DNA follows: TGTGCCACCAGCCCCCTAAGAGGGACAGGATTTACCGGGGAGCTGTTTTTT.

The chain is built from TRBV5-6 and TRBJ2-1, with TRBD2 matching over 11 bases. The CDR3 covers 18 residues. Germline V gene lookup returns CDR1 SGHDT and CDR2 YYEEEE. Trimming cost V 4 bases and J 3 bases; bases outside gene matches: 12. The CDR3 bases are TGTGCCAGCAGCCCAACTAGCGGGAGAGCGCTCGTCTACAATGAGCAGTTCTTC. As protein: CASSPTSGRALVYNEQFF.

This chain joins TRBV7-2 and TRBJ1-5, with unresolved D. This CDR3 has 15 residues. V was shortened by 2 bases and J by 4 bases, with 12 bases between the two germline ends. Germline-derived CDR1 and CDR2 are SGHTA and FQGNSA. The CDR3 loop is CASSLTGEVNQPQHF. In DNA form, the CDR3 reads TGTGCCAGCAGCTTAACCGGGGAAGTGAATCAGCCCCAGCATTTT.

The chain links TRBV6-4 to TRBJ2-1; perhaps TRBD1 as D (5 bases). The CDR3 contains 16 residues. Germline V gives CDR1 MRHNA, CDR2 SNTAGT. V was cut by 4 bases and J by 6 bases, with 19 bases left in between. For the CDR3, the DNA is TGTGCCAGCAGTGTTTTAGGGGATGTTTTTGTCAATGAGCAGTTCTTC. Residues: CASSVLGDVFVNEQFF.

The CDR3 coding sequence is TGTGCCAGCAGCTTTAACTACATTTCTGGGGCCAACGTCCTGACTTTC. Translated, it gives CASSFNYISGANVLTF. The V and J genes are TRBV7-2 and TRBJ2-6, with D unclear. The V end lost 3 bases, the J end lost 1 base, and 10 bases lay between the germline ends. Germline lookup yields CDR1 SGHTA and CDR2 FQGNSA. This CDR3 region has 16 residues.

This sequence joins TRBV5-4 and TRBJ2-1; a weak D match, TRBD2 (6 bases). Looked up from germline, CDR1 is SGHNT and CDR2 is YYREEE (reference sequence). CDR3 size: 15 residues. Deletions cut 1 base from V and 2 bases from J, with 10 bases between. The CDR3 loop reads CASSLSGSAYNEQFF. The CDR3 DNA sequence: TGTGCCAGCAGCTTGTCCGGGAGCGCCTACAATGAGCAGTTCTTC.

The CDR3 region is CASSEGTPRREQYF. Written as DNA, the CDR3 is TGTGCCAGCAGTGAAGGGACACCTCGCCGGGAGCAGTACTTC. This chain uses TRBV6-1 with TRBJ2-7; D possibly corresponds to TRBD1 (5 bases). The CDR3 contains 14 residues. Germline CDR1 MNHNS, CDR2 SASEGT. Trimming pared 1 base from V and 7 bases from J, leaving 14 bases between.

The V call is TRBV28, the J call TRBJ2-5; 7 positions agree with TRBD2. The CDR3 has 11 amino acids. Germline loops: CDR1 MDHEN, CDR2 SYDVKM. The V and J ends lost 10 bases and 4 bases, in that order; junction bases with no gene match: 3. The CDR3: CAILAGETQYF. The CDR3 nucleotides read TGTGCCATATTAGCGGGAGAGACCCAGTACTTC.

J is TRBJ2-7 and V is TRBV6-2 or TRBV6-3, with TRBD1 identical over 7 bases. CDR1 and CDR2 from the germline V gene are MNHEY and SVGEGT. V was clipped by 5 bases and J by 4 bases; unmatched bases: 5. CDR3 length equals 13 residues. The CDR3 reads CASSINRGYEQYF. DNA of the CDR3: TGTGCCAGCAGTATAAACAGGGGATACGAGCAGTACTTC.

The chain recombines TRBV10-3 with TRBJ2-7, with TRBD1 matching over 7 bases. Germline V CDR1 and CDR2: ENHRY, SYGVKD. Trimming removed 6 bases from V and 2 bases from J; junction bases left unmatched: 4. The CDR3 contains 13 residues. CDR3 sequence (DNA): TGTGCCATCAGGAATACAGGGGCCTACGAGCAGTACTTC. Its protein is CAIRNTGAYEQYF.

The gene calls are TRBV27 and TRBJ2-7; 11 bases are a match to TRBD2. The CDR3 consists of 16 residues. The V gene end was trimmed by 5 bases and the J gene end by 1 base; junction bases not matched to a gene: 7. Germline V CDR1 and CDR2: MNHEY, SMNVEV (reference sequence). In DNA form, the CDR3 reads TGTGCCAGCAGTCAGGGACTAGCGGACGGATCCTACGAGCAGTACTTC. This codes for CASSQGLADGSYEQYF.

V gene TRBV4-3 combines with J gene TRBJ1-5; a possible D gene is TRBD1 (6 bases). The V end lost 0 bases, the J end lost 0 bases, and 15 bases lay between the germline ends. In germline, CDR1 is LGHNA, CDR2 YSLEER. This CDR3 contains 18 residues. DNA for the CDR3: TGCGCCAGCAGCCAAGAGATGGTCAGGGGAAATAGCAATCAGCCCCAGCATTTT. Its translation: CASSQEMVRGNSNQPQHF.

This chain links TRBV10-3 with TRBJ2-2; 14 nucleotides agree with TRBD2. V lost 5 bases, J lost 0 bases, and 5 bases stayed unmatched. Germline V gene lookup returns CDR1 ENHRY and CDR2 SYGVKD. The CDR3 length is 18 residues. Here the CDR3 reads CAISTGTSGGTNTGELFF. The CDR3, as DNA: TGTGCCATCAGTACCGGGACTAGCGGGGGTACGAACACCGGGGAGCTGTTTTTT.